This T cell receptor (beta chain) was observed in a study of T cell repertoires in cytomegalovirus infection. At the level of the study: An indication of both CMV infection and matching HLA type came from public TCR beta signatures.

TCRdb used MiXCR to reprocess the reads, holding one entry per CDR3 protein. The sample shows approximately 320,000 distinct CDR3 sequences, roughly 9.5% of them seen only once. This clonotype was detected many times. Germline values: CDR1 MDHEN, CDR2 SYDVKM. CDR3 length equals 15 residues. Trimming took 2 bases from V and 2 from J, leaving 11 bases between them. This clonotype originated in a human donor in good health (CMV status not recorded). Some clones in this sample may be carry-over from other donors' samples. Sequencing was carried out using PBMCs. This chain links TRBV28 with TRBJ2-3, with a tentative D call TRBD1 (6 bases). The CDR3 loop reads CASSLGGSNTDTQYF. Written as DNA, the CDR3 is TGTGCCAGCAGTTTAGGGGGCTCAAACACAGATACGCAGTATTTT.